Presented here are 26 T cell receptor beta chains from one specimen sequenced in a study of T-cell reconstitution after alpha-beta-depleted transplantation in children. Preparation of the TCRbeta library involved a method that used unique molecular identifiers. Via MiXCR, TCRdb re-called the PCR reads, giving one row per CDR3 protein. The repertoire holds approximately 500,000 distinct CDR3 sequences, with under 12% as singletons. The sample in question was PBMCs, obtained before TCRalphabeta/CD19-depleted stem cell transplant. Receptor source: a child aged 2 to 9 with inherited bone marrow failure, due to receive a stem cell transplant.

This clonotype has a count of ten or more. This chain joins TRBV7-9 and TRBJ1-1, with D tentatively TRBD1 (6 bases). CDR1 and CDR2 from the germline V gene are SEHNR and FQNEAQ (reference sequence). V dropped 6 bases and J dropped 6 bases, with 11 bases sitting between them. The CDR3 is 12 residues long. The CDR3 sequence: CASRGGGPEAFF. The CDR3 bases are TGTGCCAGCAGAGGAGGGGGACCTGAAGCTTTCTTT.

This chain links TRBV27 with TRBJ2-7, with D possibly being TRBD1 (6 bases). Germline V lookup: CDR1 MNHEY, CDR2 SMNVEV (reference sequence). CDR3 length equals 14 residues. V shed 9 bases and J shed 4 bases, with 19 bases lying between them. CDR3 residues: CASLSPTGTYEQYF. The CDR3 region has the DNA TGTGCCAGTTTATCCCCCACGGGGACATACGAGCAGTACTTC.

With respect to this clonotype: Given a much more abundant clone one base away, this may be a read error. The J gene is TRBJ2-7, the V gene TRBV7-9, with TRBD2 as a possible D gene (6 bases). Trimming removed 5 bases at V and 3 bases at J, with 20 bases between. The CDR3 extends over 16 amino acids. Germline CDR1 and CDR2: SEHNR and FQNEAQ (reference sequence). CDR3 loop: CASSPRELEGLYEQYF. The DNA of the CDR3 is TGTGCCAGCAGCCCCCGGGAGTTAGAGGGGCTCTACGAGCAGTACTTC.

On this clonotype itself: With a much larger clone just one base away, this may be a read error. This chain uses TRBV27 with TRBJ1-2; D perhaps matches TRBD1 (6 bases). The germline V gene encodes CDR1 MNHEY and CDR2 SMNVEV (reference sequence). This CDR3 region has 13 residues. This CDR3 reads CAGSYRQGFGYTF. The CDR3 nucleotides are TGTGCCGGCAGTTATCGTCAGGGGTTTGGCTACACCTTC.

This clonotype was detected many times. J is TRBJ1-2 and V is TRBV12-3 or TRBV12-4; D not certain. V dropped 1 base and J dropped 9 bases, with 15 bases sitting between them. The CDR3 is made up of 14 amino acids. As DNA, the CDR3 is TGTGCCAGCAGTTTAGATAGGACTGGCTGGAGCTACACCTTC. Translating gives CASSLDRTGWSYTF.

As for this clonotype: This may arise from a read error, as a much more abundant clone is one base away. V usage is TRBV2 and J usage is TRBJ1-1; D gene uncertain. From germline, CDR1 is SNHLY and CDR2 FYNNEI. The CDR3 length is 14 residues. V lost 4 bases and J lost 6, with 15 bases in between. CDR3 sequence: CASSGVVLASEAFF. The CDR3 DNA sequence: TGTGCCAGCAGTGGGGTCGTTCTAGCCTCTGAAGCTTTCTTT. The complete variable domain, with remaining parts taken from reference TRBV2 and TRBJ1-1, reads EPEVTQTPSHQVTQMGQEVILRCVPISNHLYFYWYRQILGQKVEFLVSFYNNEISEKSEIFDDQFSVERPDGSNFTLKIRSTKLEDSAMYFCASSGVVLASEAFFGQGTRLTVV.

Comment on this clonotype: Since a much larger clone is just one base distant, this may be a read error. The chain couples TRBV5-1 to TRBJ1-2, with a tentative D call TRBD1 (6 bases). V was trimmed by 5 bases and J by 4 bases, leaving 12 bases between them. The CDR3 is 13 residues long. Germline CDR1 is SGHRS and CDR2 is YFSETQ. The CDR3: CASSPGEFYGYTF. CDR3 nucleotide sequence: TGCGCCAGCAGTCCAGGGGAGTTCTATGGCTACACCTTC.

V is TRBV3-1 and J is TRBJ2-2; D gene uncertain. Between the trimmed V and J ends, which lost 10 bases and 4 bases, there was a span of 13 bases. Germline assignment: CDR1 LGHDT and CDR2 YNNKEL (reference sequence). CDR3 size: 13 residues. The DNA of the CDR3 is TGTGCCACCACTCACCTGGGCACCGGGGAGCTGTTTTTT. It codes for CATTHLGTGELFF.

This clonotype was observed a few times. This chain links TRBV12-3 or TRBV12-4 with TRBJ1-1; TRBD1 might be the D (6 bases). The V and J ends lost 5 bases and 4 bases respectively, with 29 bases between them. The CDR3 has 19 residues. In nucleotides, the CDR3 is TGTGCCAGCAGTCTGCGGTTGAGGGGGGTCCGGGGAGGACTCACTGAAGCTTTCTTT. Translation gives CASSLRLRGVRGGLTEAFF.

This clonotype appeared many times. This chain connects TRBV7-8 to TRBJ1-2; the D is unclear. Germline-derived CDR1 and CDR2 are SGHVS and FQNEAQ. The V end lost 5 bases, the J end lost 3 bases, and 13 bases lay between the germline ends. The CDR3 contains 14 residues. The CDR3 here is CASSPRPGHYGYTF. CDR3 sequence (DNA): TGTGCCAGCAGCCCACGACCGGGTCACTATGGCTACACCTTC.

This clonotype appeared many times. This chain links TRBV28 with TRBJ2-7; the D call may be TRBD1 or TRBD2 (6 bases each). V was cut by 5 bases and J by 2 bases, with 13 bases left in between. Germline V gene lookup returns CDR1 MDHEN and CDR2 SYDVKM. The CDR3 is 14 amino acids. The CDR3 sequence: CASSRRGHTYEQYF. CDR3 in DNA: TGTGCCAGCAGTAGACGGGGGCATACCTACGAGCAGTACTTC.

This clonotype was recorded at least ten times. CDR3 in DNA: TGTGCCAGCAGTTCCCGGGACAGGGTAGAGACCCAGTACTTC. It translates to CASSSRDRVETQYF. The chain recombines TRBV27 with TRBJ2-5; 9 nucleotides line up with TRBD1. CDR1 and CDR2 from the germline V gene are MNHEY and SMNVEV (reference sequence). V lost 4 bases and J lost 4; bases outside the gene matches: 4. The CDR3 is made up of 14 amino acids.

At least ten counts were recorded for this clonotype. The V call is TRBV6-1, the J call TRBJ2-7, with TRBD2 matching 11 bases. CDR1 is MNHNS and CDR2 is SASEGT in the germline V gene. This CDR3 region has 16 residues. The V segment lost 4 bases and the J segment 2 bases; nucleotides outside the gene matches: 7. CDR3 sequence reads: CASSAGLAGRTYEQYF. For the CDR3, the DNA is TGTGCCAGCAGTGCCGGACTAGCGGGCCGGACCTACGAGCAGTACTTC.

This clonotype was recorded at least ten times. The chain links TRBV9 to TRBJ2-1, with 7 bases identical to TRBD2. Germline CDR1 reads SGDLS; CDR2 reads YYNGEE. The CDR3 is made up of 14 amino acids. The trim removed 3 bases at V and 6 bases at J, leaving 6 bases unmatched. DNA for the CDR3: TGTGCCAGCAGCGAGACGGGAGGATTCAATGAGCAGTTCTTC. Translated, it gives CASSETGGFNEQFF.

This clonotype was seen at least ten times. The V call is TRBV5-1, the J call TRBJ2-7; either TRBD1 or TRBD2 may fit D (5 bases each). The CDR3 runs 15 residues. Germline V lookup: CDR1 SGHRS, CDR2 YFSETQ. Trimming removed 0 bases from V and 0 bases from J, with 10 bases in between. The CDR3 nucleotides read TGCGCCAGCAGCTTGGTTGGGGGTGGCTCCTACGAGCAGTACTTC. Its translation: CASSLVGGGSYEQYF.

This clonotype was observed many times. The chain combines TRBV29-1 with TRBJ2-1; either TRBD1 or TRBD2 may supply D (5 bases each). Germline values: CDR1 SQVTM, CDR2 ANQGSEA. The V and J ends lost 2 bases and 6 bases respectively, with 8 bases between them. There are 12 residues in the CDR3. CDR3 in DNA: TGCAGCGTTGAATCCGGGGCCAATGAGCAGTTCTTC. Residues: CSVESGANEQFF.

A remark on this clonotype: Possible read error: a much larger clone is one base away. The V gene is TRBV2, the J gene TRBJ1-5; D perhaps matches TRBD1 (6 bases). The CDR3 has 13 amino acids. V was shortened by 6 bases and J by 5 bases, with 11 bases between the two germline ends. The germline V gene has CDR1 SNHLY and CDR2 FYNNEI. DNA of the CDR3: TGTGCCAGCAGAAAGGGGGTATATCAGCCCCAGCATTTT. This translates into CASRKGVYQPQHF.

In this sample, this clonotype turned up many times. V and J are TRBV10-2 and TRBJ2-4; D is unclear. Germline V CDR1 and CDR2: WSHSY, SAAADI. The ends were cut back, 2 bases at V and 9 bases at J, with 5 bases in the middle. The CDR3 is 11 amino acids. CDR3 DNA: TGCGCCAGCAGTGAGGGTCGCATTCAGTACTTC. Amino acid sequence: CASSEGRIQYF.

Comment on this clonotype: This may be a read error, as it is one base from a much larger clone. The CDR3 does not close with the conserved phenylalanine or tryptophan, likely indicating a read error. V usage is TRBV5-1 and J usage is TRBJ2-3, with D perhaps given as TRBD1 or TRBD2 (5 bases each). Germline values: CDR1 SGHRS, CDR2 YFSETQ. V shed 4 bases and J shed 4 bases, with 19 bases lying between them. The CDR3 runs to 16 residues. The chain's CDR3 is CASSGGDPEGADTQYL. In nucleotides, the CDR3 is TGCGCCAGCAGCGGGGGAGACCCGGAAGGTGCAGATACGCAGTATCTT.

The table lists this clonotype with many counts. The chain combines TRBV7-2 with TRBJ2-3, with D possibly TRBD2 on 5 matching bases. In germline, CDR1 is SGHTA, CDR2 FQGNSA. The CDR3 covers 18 residues. The V gene lost 0 bases and the J gene lost 1 base, with 17 bases spanning the gap. In DNA, the CDR3 is TGTGCCAGCAGCTTAGCCTTTGGGTCTGGGCGGGGCACAGATACGCAGTATTTT. Translation: CASSLAFGSGRGTDTQYF.

This clonotype was picked up many times. This chain joins TRBV15 and TRBJ2-1; 10 bases agree with TRBD2. Germline values: CDR1 LNHNV, CDR2 YYDKDF (reference sequence). Trimming removed 1 base from V and 6 bases from J; junction bases left unmatched: 6. The CDR3 is made up of 16 amino acids. CDR3 sequence reads: CATSRVGLAGVNEQFF. The CDR3 DNA is TGTGCCACCAGCAGAGTAGGGCTAGCGGGAGTCAATGAGCAGTTCTTC.

The chain recombines TRBV6-2 or TRBV6-3 with TRBJ2-1; 7 positions match TRBD2. CDR1 is MNHEY and CDR2 is SVGEGT in the germline V gene. The CDR3 extends over 16 amino acids. After removal of 0 bases from V and 13 bases from J, the junction contained 15 bases not matched to a gene. For the CDR3, the DNA is TGTGCCAGCAGTTACTCGCCTAGCGGACTCCTGATGGGACAGTTCTTC. It encodes CASSYSPSGLLMGQFF.

V gene TRBV7-8 combines with J gene TRBJ2-2; 10 bases map to TRBD1. After removal of 2 bases from V and 4 bases from J, the junction contained 4 bases not matched to a gene. The CDR3 covers 16 residues. In germline, CDR1 is SGHVS, CDR2 FQNEAQ. The CDR3 sequence: CASSLKRDRGTGELFF. In nucleotides, the CDR3 is TGTGCCAGCAGCTTAAAAAGGGACAGGGGCACCGGGGAGCTGTTTTTT.

This clonotype was counted only a few times. V gene TRBV7-9 combines with J gene TRBJ2-7; D possibly corresponds to TRBD1 (6 bases). V was shortened by 3 bases and J by 0 bases, with 18 bases between the two germline ends. The CDR3 consists of 17 residues. Looked up from germline, CDR1 is SEHNR and CDR2 is FQNEAQ (reference sequence). As DNA, the CDR3 is TGTGCCAGCAGCTTCAATGGTGACAGGCCCCCCTCCTACGAGCAGTACTTC. Translating gives CASSFNGDRPPSYEQYF.

This clonotype has ten or more counts. The chain uses TRBV29-1 and TRBJ2-3; D remains ambiguous. CDR3 size: 13 residues. V gave up 6 bases and J gave up 6 bases, with 16 bases separating them. The germline gives CDR1 SQVTM, CDR2 ANQGSEA. The DNA of the CDR3 is TGCAGCGTAGGACGGATCCTCTCGGATACGCAGTATTTT. Protein product: CSVGRILSDTQYF.

This clonotype has a count of ten or more. The chain employs TRBV12-3 or TRBV12-4 and TRBJ1-1; no definite D call. V lost 4 bases and J lost 6, with 12 bases in between. The CDR3 totals 13 residues. The DNA for the CDR3 is TGTGCCAGCAGTTCTCGACGAGGGTCTGAAGCTTTCTTT. Translating it yields CASSSRRGSEAFF.